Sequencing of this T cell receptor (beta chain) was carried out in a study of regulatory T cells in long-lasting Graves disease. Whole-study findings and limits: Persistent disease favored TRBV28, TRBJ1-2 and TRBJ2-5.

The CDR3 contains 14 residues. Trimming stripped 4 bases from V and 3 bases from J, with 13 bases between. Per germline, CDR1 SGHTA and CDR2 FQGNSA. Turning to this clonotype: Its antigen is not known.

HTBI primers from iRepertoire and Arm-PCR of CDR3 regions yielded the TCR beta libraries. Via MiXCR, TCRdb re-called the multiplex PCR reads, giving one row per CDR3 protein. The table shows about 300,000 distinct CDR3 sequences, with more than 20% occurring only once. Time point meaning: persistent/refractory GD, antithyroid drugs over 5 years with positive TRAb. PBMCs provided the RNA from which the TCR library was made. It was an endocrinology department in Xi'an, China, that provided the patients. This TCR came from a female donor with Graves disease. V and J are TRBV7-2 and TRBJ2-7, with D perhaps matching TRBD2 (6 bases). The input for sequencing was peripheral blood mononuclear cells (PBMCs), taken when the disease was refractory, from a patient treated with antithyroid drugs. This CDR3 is CASSSELANYEQYF. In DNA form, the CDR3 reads TGTGCCAGCAGCTCCGAACTAGCTAACTACGAGCAGTACTTC.